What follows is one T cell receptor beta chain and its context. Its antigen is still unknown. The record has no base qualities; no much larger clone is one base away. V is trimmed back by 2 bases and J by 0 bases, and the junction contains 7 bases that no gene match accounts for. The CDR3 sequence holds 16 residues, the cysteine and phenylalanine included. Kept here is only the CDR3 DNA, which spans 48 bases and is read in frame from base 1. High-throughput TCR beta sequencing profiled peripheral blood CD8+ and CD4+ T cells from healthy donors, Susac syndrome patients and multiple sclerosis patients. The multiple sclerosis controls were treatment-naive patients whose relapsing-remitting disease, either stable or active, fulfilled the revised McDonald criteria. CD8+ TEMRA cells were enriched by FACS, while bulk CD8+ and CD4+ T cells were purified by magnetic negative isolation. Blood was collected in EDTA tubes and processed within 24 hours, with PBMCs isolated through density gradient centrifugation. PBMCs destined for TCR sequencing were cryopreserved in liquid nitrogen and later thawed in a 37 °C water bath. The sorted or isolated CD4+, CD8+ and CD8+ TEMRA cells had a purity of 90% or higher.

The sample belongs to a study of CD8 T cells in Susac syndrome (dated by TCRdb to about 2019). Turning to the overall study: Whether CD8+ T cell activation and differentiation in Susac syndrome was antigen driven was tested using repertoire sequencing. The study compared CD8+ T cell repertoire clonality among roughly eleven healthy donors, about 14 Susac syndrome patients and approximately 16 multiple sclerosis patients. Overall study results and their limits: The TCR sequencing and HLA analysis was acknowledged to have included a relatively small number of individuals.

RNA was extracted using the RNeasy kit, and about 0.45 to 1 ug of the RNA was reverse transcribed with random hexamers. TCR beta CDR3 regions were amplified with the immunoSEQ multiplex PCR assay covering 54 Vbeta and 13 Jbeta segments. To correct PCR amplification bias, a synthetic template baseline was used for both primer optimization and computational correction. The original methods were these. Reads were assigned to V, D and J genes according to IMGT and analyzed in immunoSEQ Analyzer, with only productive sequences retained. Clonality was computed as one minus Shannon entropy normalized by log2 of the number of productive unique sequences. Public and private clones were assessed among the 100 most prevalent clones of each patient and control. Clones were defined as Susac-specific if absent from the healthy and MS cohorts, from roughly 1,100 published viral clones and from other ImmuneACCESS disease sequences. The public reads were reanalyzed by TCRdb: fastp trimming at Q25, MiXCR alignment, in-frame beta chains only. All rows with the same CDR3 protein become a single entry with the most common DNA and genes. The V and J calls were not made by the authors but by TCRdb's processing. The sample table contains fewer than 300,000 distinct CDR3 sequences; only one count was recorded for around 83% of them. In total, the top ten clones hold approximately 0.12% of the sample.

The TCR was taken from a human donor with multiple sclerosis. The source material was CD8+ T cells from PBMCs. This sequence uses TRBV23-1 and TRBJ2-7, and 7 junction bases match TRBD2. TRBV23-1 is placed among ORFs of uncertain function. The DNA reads TGCGCCAGCAGTCAAGGCCCCGGCGGGAGCTCCTACGAGCAGTACTTC. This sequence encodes CASSQGPGGSSYEQYF.